The clone carrying this T cell receptor beta chain has a handful of counts. The record originates from a study of T cell changes during pregnancy in multiple sclerosis. The assay was immunoSEQ multiplex PCR, and TCRdb's table has in-frame clones only and misses some. This sample has 85,000 to 120,000 clones, with 91% found just once. CDR1 and CDR2 from the germline V gene are SGHNT and YYREEE (reference sequence). V was clipped by 4 bases and J by 5 bases; unmatched bases: 7. The CDR3 is 15 residues long. The rearrangement uses TRBV5-4 and TRBJ2-3; 10 bases align to TRBD1. The specimen comprised peripheral blood, sampled before pregnancy. The receptor was isolated from a female donor with multiple sclerosis, enrolled in a pregnancy study. CDR3 protein: CASSVRTGGIDTQYF. The CDR3 bases are TGTGCCAGCAGCGTGCGGACAGGGGGTATAGATACGCAGTATTTT.